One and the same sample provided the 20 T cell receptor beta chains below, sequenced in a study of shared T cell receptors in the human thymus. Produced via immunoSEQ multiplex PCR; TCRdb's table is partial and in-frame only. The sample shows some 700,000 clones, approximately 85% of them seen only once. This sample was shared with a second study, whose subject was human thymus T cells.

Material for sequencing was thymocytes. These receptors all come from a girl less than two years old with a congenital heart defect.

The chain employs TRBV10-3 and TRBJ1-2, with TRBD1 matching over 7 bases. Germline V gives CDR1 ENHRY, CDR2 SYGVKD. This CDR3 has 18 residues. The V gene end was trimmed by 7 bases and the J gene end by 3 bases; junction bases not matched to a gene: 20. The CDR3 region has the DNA TGTGCCATCACCGGCGAAGCAGGGACAGAGATAAGGTACTATGGCTACACCTTC. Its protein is CAITGEAGTEIRYYGYTF.

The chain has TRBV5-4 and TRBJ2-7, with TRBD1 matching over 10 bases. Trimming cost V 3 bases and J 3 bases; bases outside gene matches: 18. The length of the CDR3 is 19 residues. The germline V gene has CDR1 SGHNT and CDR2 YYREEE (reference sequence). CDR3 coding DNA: TGTGCCAGCAGCTGGCCCGACACGAAAGGACAGGGGGGTAACTACGAGCAGTACTTC. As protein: CASSWPDTKGQGGNYEQYF.

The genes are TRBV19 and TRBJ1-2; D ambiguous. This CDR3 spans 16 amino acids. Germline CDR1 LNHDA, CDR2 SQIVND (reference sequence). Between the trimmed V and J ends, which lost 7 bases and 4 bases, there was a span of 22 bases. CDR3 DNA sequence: TGTGCCAGTAACTCTCCCGGGGATAAATTTGGCTATGGCTACACCTTC. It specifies CASNSPGDKFGYGYTF.

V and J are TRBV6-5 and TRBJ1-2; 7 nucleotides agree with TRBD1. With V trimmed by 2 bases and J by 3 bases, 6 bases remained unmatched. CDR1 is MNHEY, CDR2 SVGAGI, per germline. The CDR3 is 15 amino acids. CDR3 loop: CASSYPCGTDYGYTF. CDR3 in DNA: TGTGCCAGCAGTTACCCGTGCGGGACAGACTATGGCTACACCTTC.

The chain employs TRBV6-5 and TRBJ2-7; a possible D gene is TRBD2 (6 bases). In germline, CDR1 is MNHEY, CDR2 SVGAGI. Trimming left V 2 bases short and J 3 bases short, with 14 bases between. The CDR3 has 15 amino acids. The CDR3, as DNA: TGTGCCAGCAGTTACGGGGGGAATACCATCTACGAGCAGTACTTC. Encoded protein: CASSYGGNTIYEQYF.

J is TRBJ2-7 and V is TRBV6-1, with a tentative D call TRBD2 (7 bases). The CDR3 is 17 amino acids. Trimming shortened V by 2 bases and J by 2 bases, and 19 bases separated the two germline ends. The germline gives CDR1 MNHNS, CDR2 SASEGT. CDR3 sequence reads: CASSEKWEGGPPYEQYF. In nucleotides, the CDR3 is TGTGCCAGCAGTGAAAAGTGGGAGGGGGGCCCTCCCTACGAGCAGTACTTC.

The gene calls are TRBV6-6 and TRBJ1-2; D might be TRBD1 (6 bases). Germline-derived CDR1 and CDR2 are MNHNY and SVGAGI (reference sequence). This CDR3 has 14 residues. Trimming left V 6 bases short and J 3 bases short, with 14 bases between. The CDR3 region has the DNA TGTGCCAGCAGCCTAAGACAGGATGACTATGGCTACACCTTC. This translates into CASSLRQDDYGYTF.

This CDR3 reads CASSFESLVVDSNQPQHF. The CDR3 region has the DNA TGTGCCAGCAGTTTTGAGTCACTCGTGGTCGATAGCAATCAGCCCCAGCATTTT. J is TRBJ1-5 and V is TRBV28; D remains ambiguous. The CDR3 totals 18 residues. The germline V gene encodes CDR1 MDHEN and CDR2 SYDVKM. Trimming pared 3 bases from V and 0 bases from J, leaving 18 bases between.

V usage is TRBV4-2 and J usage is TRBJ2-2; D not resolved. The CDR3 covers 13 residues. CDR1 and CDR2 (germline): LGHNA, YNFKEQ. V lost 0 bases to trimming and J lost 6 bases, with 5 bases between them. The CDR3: CASSQESPGELFF. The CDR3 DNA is TGTGCCAGCAGCCAAGAGAGCCCCGGGGAGCTGTTTTTT.

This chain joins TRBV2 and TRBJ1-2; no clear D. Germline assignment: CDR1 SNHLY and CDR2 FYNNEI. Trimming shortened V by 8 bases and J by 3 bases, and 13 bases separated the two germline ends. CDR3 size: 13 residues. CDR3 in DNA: TGTGCCAGCGAGTGGAGGGAGGACTATGGCTACACCTTC. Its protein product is CASEWREDYGYTF.

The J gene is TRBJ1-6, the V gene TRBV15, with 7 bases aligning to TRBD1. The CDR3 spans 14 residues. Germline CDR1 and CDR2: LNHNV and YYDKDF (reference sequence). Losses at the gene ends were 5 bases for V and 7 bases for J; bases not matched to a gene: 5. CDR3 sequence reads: CATSQRDRNSPLHF. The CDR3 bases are TGTGCCACCAGCCAACGGGACAGAAATTCACCCCTCCACTTT.

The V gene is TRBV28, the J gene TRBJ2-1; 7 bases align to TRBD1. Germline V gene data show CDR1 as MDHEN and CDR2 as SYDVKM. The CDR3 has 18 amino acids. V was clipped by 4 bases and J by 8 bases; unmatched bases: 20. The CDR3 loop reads CASSSNFTGQPRRDEQFF. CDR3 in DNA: TGTGCCAGCAGTTCCAATTTTACGGGACAGCCCAGGCGGGATGAGCAGTTCTTC.

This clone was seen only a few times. CDR3 DNA sequence: TGTGCCAGCAGCGAGACTAGCGGGGGGCCCCTTAGCTCCTACGAGCAGTACTTC. It yields the protein CASSETSGGPLSSYEQYF. This chain uses TRBV5-4 with TRBJ2-7; 13 bases align to TRBD2. The CDR3 is made up of 18 amino acids. Germline V gives CDR1 SGHNT, CDR2 YYREEE (reference sequence). J was trimmed by 0 bases and V by 4 bases; bases with no gene match: 10.

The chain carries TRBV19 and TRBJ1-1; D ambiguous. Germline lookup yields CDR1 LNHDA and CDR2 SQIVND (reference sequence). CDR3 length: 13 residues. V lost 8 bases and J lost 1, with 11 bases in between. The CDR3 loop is CASAQKSNTEAFF. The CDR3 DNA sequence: TGTGCCAGTGCACAGAAGTCGAACACTGAAGCTTTCTTT.

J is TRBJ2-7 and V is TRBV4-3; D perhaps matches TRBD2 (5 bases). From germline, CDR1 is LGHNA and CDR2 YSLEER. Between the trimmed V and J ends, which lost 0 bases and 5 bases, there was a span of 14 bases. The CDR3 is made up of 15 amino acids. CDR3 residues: CASSQDLQVANEQYF. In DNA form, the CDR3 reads TGCGCCAGCAGCCAAGATCTTCAGGTAGCGAACGAGCAGTACTTC.

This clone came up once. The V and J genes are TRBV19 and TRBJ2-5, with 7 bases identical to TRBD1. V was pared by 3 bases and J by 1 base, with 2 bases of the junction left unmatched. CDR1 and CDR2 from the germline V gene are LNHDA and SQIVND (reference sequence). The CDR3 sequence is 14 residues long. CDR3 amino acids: CASSIDRAQETQYF. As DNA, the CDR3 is TGTGCCAGTAGTATTGACAGGGCCCAAGAGACCCAGTACTTC.

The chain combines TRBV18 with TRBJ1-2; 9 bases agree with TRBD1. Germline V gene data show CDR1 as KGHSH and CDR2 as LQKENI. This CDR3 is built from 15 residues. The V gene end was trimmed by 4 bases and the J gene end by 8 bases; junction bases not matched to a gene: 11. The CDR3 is CASSLLGQGTWGYTF. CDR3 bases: TGTGCCAGCTCACTACTTGGACAGGGGACGTGGGGCTACACCTTC.

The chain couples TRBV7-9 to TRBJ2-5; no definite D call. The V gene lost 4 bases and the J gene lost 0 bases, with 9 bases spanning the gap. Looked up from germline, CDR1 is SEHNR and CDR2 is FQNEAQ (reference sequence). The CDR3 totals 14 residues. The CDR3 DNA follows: TGTGCCAGCAGCTCCCTTGGCTACCAAGAGACCCAGTACTTC. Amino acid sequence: CASSSLGYQETQYF.

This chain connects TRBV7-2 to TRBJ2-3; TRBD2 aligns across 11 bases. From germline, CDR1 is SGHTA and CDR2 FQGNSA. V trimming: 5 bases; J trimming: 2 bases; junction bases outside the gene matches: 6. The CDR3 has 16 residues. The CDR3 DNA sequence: TGTGCCAGCAGCCTTCGACTAGCGGGGATCACAGATACGCAGTATTTT. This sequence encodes CASSLRLAGITDTQYF.

The CDR3 coding sequence is TGTGCCAGCAGCAAAACGGATCCGGGACATGGACCATACGAGCAGTACTTC. As protein: CASSKTDPGHGPYEQYF. This chain connects TRBV5-6 to TRBJ2-7, with D possibly matching TRBD1 (6 bases). The CDR3 covers 17 residues. CDR1 is SGHDT and CDR2 is YYEEEE in the germline V gene. With 4 bases removed from V and 4 bases from J, the gap between germline ends came to 24 bases.